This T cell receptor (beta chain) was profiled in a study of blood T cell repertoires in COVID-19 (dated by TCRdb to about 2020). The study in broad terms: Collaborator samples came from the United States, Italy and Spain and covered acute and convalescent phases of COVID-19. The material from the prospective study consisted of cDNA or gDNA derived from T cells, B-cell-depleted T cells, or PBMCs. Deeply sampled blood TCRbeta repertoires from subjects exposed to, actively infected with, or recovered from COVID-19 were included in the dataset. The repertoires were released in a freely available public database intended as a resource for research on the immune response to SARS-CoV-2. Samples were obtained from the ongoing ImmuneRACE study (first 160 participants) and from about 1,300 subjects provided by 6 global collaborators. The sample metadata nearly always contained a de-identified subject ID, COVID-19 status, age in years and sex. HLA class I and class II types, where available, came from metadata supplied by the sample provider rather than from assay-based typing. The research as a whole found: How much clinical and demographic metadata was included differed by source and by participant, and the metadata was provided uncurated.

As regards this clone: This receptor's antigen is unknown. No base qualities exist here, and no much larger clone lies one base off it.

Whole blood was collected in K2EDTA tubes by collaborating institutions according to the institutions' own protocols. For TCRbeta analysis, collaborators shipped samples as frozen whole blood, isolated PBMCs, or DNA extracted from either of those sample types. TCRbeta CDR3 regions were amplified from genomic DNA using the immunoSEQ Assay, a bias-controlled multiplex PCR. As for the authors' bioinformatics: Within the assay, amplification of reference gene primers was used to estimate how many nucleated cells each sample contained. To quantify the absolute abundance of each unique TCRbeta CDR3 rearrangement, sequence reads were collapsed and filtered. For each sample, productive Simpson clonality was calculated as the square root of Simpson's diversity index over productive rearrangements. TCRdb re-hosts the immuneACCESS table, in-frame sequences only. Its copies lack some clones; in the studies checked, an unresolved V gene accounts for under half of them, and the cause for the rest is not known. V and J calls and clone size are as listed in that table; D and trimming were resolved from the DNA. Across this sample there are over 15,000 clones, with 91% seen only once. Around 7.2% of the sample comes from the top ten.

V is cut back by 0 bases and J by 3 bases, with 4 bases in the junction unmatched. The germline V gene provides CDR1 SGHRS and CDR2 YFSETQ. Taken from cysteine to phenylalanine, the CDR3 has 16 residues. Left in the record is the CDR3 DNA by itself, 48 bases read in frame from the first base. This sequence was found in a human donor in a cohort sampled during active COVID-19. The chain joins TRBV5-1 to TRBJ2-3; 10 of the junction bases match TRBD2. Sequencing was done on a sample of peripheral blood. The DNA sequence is TGCGCCAGCAGCTTGGATCCAGCGGGGGGGACAGATACGCAGTATTTT. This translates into CASSLDPAGGTDTQYF.